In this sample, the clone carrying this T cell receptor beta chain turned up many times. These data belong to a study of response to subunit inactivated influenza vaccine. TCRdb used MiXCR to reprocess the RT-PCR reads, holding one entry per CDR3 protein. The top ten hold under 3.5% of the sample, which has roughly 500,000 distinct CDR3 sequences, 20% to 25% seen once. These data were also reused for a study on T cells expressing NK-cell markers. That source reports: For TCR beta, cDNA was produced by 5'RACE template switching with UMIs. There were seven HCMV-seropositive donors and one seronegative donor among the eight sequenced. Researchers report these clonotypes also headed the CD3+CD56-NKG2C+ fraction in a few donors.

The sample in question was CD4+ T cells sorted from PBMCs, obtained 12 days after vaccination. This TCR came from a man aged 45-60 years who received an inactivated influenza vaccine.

The DNA for the CDR3 is TGTGCCAGCAGCTTAGTTATCAATCAGCCCCAGCATTTT. As protein: CASSLVINQPQHF. The J gene is TRBJ1-5, the V gene TRBV7-2; no reliable D call. This CDR3 has 13 amino acids. V dropped 1 base and J dropped 3 bases, with 4 bases sitting between them. From germline, CDR1 is SGHTA and CDR2 FQGNSA.